A single sample is the source of the 20 T cell receptor beta chains below, sequenced in a study of blood T cell repertoires in COVID-19. Sequencing used immunoSEQ multiplex PCR; TCRdb keeps in-frame clones, though not all of them. The table lists about 260,000 clones, around 83% of them singletons. Sequenced sample: peripheral blood. The receptors come from a man aged 18 to 29 with active or convalescent COVID-19.

The chain combines TRBV4-1 with TRBJ1-1; D is possibly TRBD1 (6 bases). Germline V gene data show CDR1 as MGHRA and CDR2 as YSYEKL. This CDR3 comprises 16 residues. V lost 1 base and J 1 base, leaving 13 bases between the germline ends. CDR3 residues: CASSQGTAYGNTEAFF. Written as DNA, the CDR3 is TGCGCCAGCAGCCAAGGGACAGCTTATGGGAACACTGAAGCTTTCTTT.

J is TRBJ2-2 and V is TRBV19, with 8 bases lining up with TRBD2. Germline assignment: CDR1 LNHDA and CDR2 SQIVND (reference sequence). The CDR3 runs to 14 residues. V was clipped by 4 bases and J by 4 bases; unmatched bases: 2. The CDR3 spells CASSRAGVTGELFF. CDR3 DNA: TGTGCCAGTAGTAGAGCGGGGGTCACCGGGGAGCTGTTTTTT.

This chain joins TRBV5-5 and TRBJ1-4; TRBD1 agrees at 8 bases. Germline V gene sequence: CDR1 SGHKS, CDR2 YYEKEE (reference sequence). There are 15 residues in the CDR3. J gave up 8 bases and V 3 bases, and 9 bases lay outside the gene matches. Here the CDR3 reads CASSSYGQGGEKLFF. The CDR3 DNA reads as TGTGCCAGCAGCTCCTATGGACAGGGTGGGGAAAAACTGTTTTTT.

As for this clone: The junction shows a germline mismatch at one end, possibly a read error. V is TRBV28 and J is TRBJ2-7, with D possibly matching TRBD1 (5 bases). This CDR3 is 17 amino acids long. Germline V gene sequence: CDR1 MDHEN, CDR2 SYDVKM. The CDR3 loop is CASSYVGQSPTTYAQYF. The CDR3 bases are TGTGCCAGCAGTTACGTCGGACAATCTCCTACGACCTACGCGCAGTACTTC.

This clone was found a few times. The rearrangement links TRBV19 to TRBJ2-3; D is uncertain. Germline V lookup: CDR1 LNHDA, CDR2 SQIVND (reference sequence). Trimming pared 5 bases from V and 2 bases from J, leaving 17 bases between. The CDR3 extends over 16 amino acids. The CDR3 nucleotides read TGTGCCAGTAGTCTCCGCCGCTTTGGGCCCACAGATACGCAGTATTTT. This encodes CASSLRRFGPTDTQYF.

The chain links TRBV7-6 to TRBJ2-7, with 7 bases matching TRBD1. The length of the CDR3 is 15 residues. Trimming at V came to 7 bases and at J to 0 bases, leaving 9 bases not matched to a gene. Per the germline V gene, CDR1 is SGHVS and CDR2 is FNYEAQ. CDR3 loop: CASTNRGVSSYEQYF. The CDR3 coding sequence is TGTGCCAGCACCAACAGGGGCGTCAGCTCCTACGAGCAGTACTTC.

CDR3 residues: CAWEVLSTDTQYF. The CDR3 DNA reads TGTGCCTGGGAAGTACTTAGCACAGATACGCAGTATTTT. The gene calls are TRBV30 and TRBJ2-3; D is undetermined. The CDR3 is 13 residues long. V lost 5 bases to trimming and J lost 0 bases, with 9 bases between them. The germline V gene has CDR1 GTSNPN and CDR2 SVGIG (reference sequence). Full variable domain (missing parts from reference TRBV30 and TRBJ2-3): SQTIHQWPATLVQPVGSPLSLECTVEGTSNPNLYWYRQAAGRGLQLLFYSVGIGQISSEVPQNLSASRPQDRQFILSSKKLLLSDSGFYLCAWEVLSTDTQYFGPGTRLTVL.

The rearrangement links TRBV7-6 to TRBJ2-6; tentatively, D is TRBD2 (5 bases). V lost 1 base to trimming and J lost 0 bases, with 10 bases between them. The CDR3 has 17 residues. Germline V gene sequence: CDR1 SGHVS, CDR2 FNYEAQ. The CDR3 DNA sequence: TGTGCCAGCAGCTTAGGACCCGCGGGCTCTGGGGCCAACGTCCTGACTTTC. It encodes CASSLGPAGSGANVLTF.

V and J are TRBV28 and TRBJ1-5; TRBD1 matches at 10 bases. V lost 6 bases and J lost 0; bases outside the gene matches: 5. This CDR3 is 16 amino acids long. Germline V gene lookup returns CDR1 MDHEN and CDR2 SYDVKM. CDR3 DNA: TGTGCCAGCAGGACAGGGGGCGCGCATAGCAATCAGCCCCAGCATTTT. Protein: CASRTGGAHSNQPQHF. Full variable domain (remainder filled in from reference TRBV28 and TRBJ1-5): DVKVTQSSRYLVKRTGEKVFLECVQDMDHENMFWYRQDPGLGLRLIYFSYDVKMKEKGDIPEGYSVSREKKERFSLILESASTNQTSMYLCASRTGGAHSNQPQHFGDGTRLSIL.

The chain employs TRBV6-5 and TRBJ2-3, with D uncertain. V was cut by 6 bases and J by 2 bases, with 9 bases left in between. Germline V gene lookup returns CDR1 MNHEY and CDR2 SVGAGI. The CDR3 has 13 residues. The CDR3 region has the DNA TGTGCCAGCAGGCAGAAAACCACAGATACGCAGTATTTT. Encoded protein: CASRQKTTDTQYF.

The V and J genes are TRBV2 and TRBJ1-1; D ambiguous. The CDR3 has 11 amino acids. Trimming took 8 bases from V and 1 from J, leaving 5 bases between them. Germline CDR1 SNHLY, CDR2 FYNNEI. The CDR3 sequence: CASLRNTEAFF. CDR3 coding DNA: TGTGCCAGCCTCCGGAACACTGAAGCTTTCTTT.

Details on this clone: Additional DNA sequences in this sample encode the identical CDR3. The chain couples TRBV5-1 to TRBJ1-1, with 7 bases that match TRBD1. The CDR3 is made up of 14 amino acids. Trimming took 4 bases from V and 2 from J; bases not matched to a gene: 5. Germline assignment: CDR1 SGHRS and CDR2 YFSETQ. CDR3 nucleotide sequence: TGCGCCAGCAGCACTGGGACAGCTAACACTGAAGCTTTCTTT. Protein product: CASSTGTANTEAFF.

This chain connects TRBV6-2 or TRBV6-3 to TRBJ2-3; TRBD1 agrees at 7 bases. Trimming cost V 4 bases and J 4 bases; bases outside gene matches: 8. CDR1 MNHEY and CDR2 SVGEGT come from the germline V gene. The length of the CDR3 is 15 residues. This CDR3 is CASSSAGTVADTQYF. The CDR3, as DNA: TGTGCCAGCAGTTCGGCCGGGACAGTGGCAGATACGCAGTATTTT.

This clone was observed a few times. The rearrangement joins TRBV19 to TRBJ2-1, with 8 bases matching TRBD1. After removal of 0 bases from V and 2 bases from J, the junction contained 6 bases not matched to a gene. CDR1 and CDR2 (germline): LNHDA, SQIVND (reference sequence). The CDR3 spans 17 residues. CDR3 in amino acids: CASSIDGAGGAYNEQFF. CDR3 bases: TGTGCCAGTAGTATAGATGGGGCAGGGGGCGCCTACAATGAGCAGTTCTTC. Combining the CDR3 with reference TRBV19 and TRBJ2-1 gives the whole variable domain DGGITQSPKYLFRKEGQNVTLSCEQNLNHDAMYWYRQDPGQGLRLIYYSQIVNDFQKGDIAEGYSVSREKKESFPLTVTSAQKNPTAFYLCASSIDGAGGAYNEQFFGPGTRLTVL.

The rearrangement uses TRBV29-1 and TRBJ1-1, with D tentatively TRBD1 (6 bases). This CDR3 region has 13 residues. V lost 6 bases to trimming and J lost 3 bases, with 14 bases between them. Germline assignment: CDR1 SQVTM and CDR2 ANQGSEA. CDR3 in amino acids: CSVDTGMDTEAFF. In DNA form, the CDR3 reads TGCAGCGTGGATACAGGGATGGACACTGAAGCTTTCTTT.

The CDR3 sequence: CASSEGGLANYGYTF. In DNA, the CDR3 is TGTGCCAGCAGTGAGGGAGGGCTAGCTAACTATGGCTACACCTTC. The chain recombines TRBV6-1 with TRBJ1-2; unclear D gene. Looked up from germline, CDR1 is MNHNS and CDR2 is SASEGT. The CDR3 is 15 residues long. Trimming took 3 bases from V and 0 from J, leaving 11 bases between them.

This rearrangement joins TRBV6-5 to TRBJ1-2; the match to TRBD1 covers 7 bases. Germline V gives CDR1 MNHEY, CDR2 SVGAGI. V lost 6 bases to trimming and J lost 3 bases; unmatched junction nucleotides: 4. The CDR3 sequence is 13 residues long. The CDR3, as DNA: TGTGCCAGCAGCTGGGACAGACACTATGGCTACACCTTC. Protein sequence: CASSWDRHYGYTF.

This clone occurred once. CDR3 loop: CAGRGPGQGLREQYF. The DNA of the CDR3 is TGTGCCGGAAGGGGACCGGGACAGGGCCTTAGGGAGCAGTACTTC. J is TRBJ2-7 and V is TRBV30; 9 bases map to TRBD1. This CDR3 spans 15 amino acids. The trim removed 8 bases at V and 7 bases at J, leaving 18 bases unmatched. Germline-derived CDR1 and CDR2 are GTSNPN and SVGIG (reference sequence). The full variable domain, in which reference TRBV30 and TRBJ2-7 provide the parts outside the CDR3, is SQTIHQWPATLVQPVGSPLSLECTVEGTSNPNLYWYRQAAGRGLQLLFYSVGIGQISSEVPQNLSASRPQDRQFILSSKKLLLSDSGFYLCAGRGPGQGLREQYFGPGTRLTVT.

This clone was observed a few times. The chain couples TRBV10-3 to TRBJ1-2; 8 bases agree with TRBD1. Germline V gene sequence: CDR1 ENHRY, CDR2 SYGVKD. The CDR3 runs 14 residues. Unmatched junction bases numbered 10, after V lost 5 bases and J lost 8 bases. The CDR3 protein is CAISRTRGQEGYTF. In DNA, the CDR3 is TGTGCCATCAGTAGAACCAGGGGGCAGGAAGGCTACACCTTC.

CDR3 sequence (DNA): TGTGCCAGCAAGCCGGGACTGGGGAGGCACGAGCAGTACTTC. The encoded protein is CASKPGLGRHEQYF. The genes are TRBV27 and TRBJ2-7, with D possibly matching TRBD2 (6 bases). V was trimmed by 7 bases and J by 5 bases, leaving 18 bases between them. Germline CDR1 and CDR2: MNHEY and SMNVEV (reference sequence). The CDR3 consists of 14 residues.